The 17 T cell receptor beta chains below come from one sample, sequenced in a study of shared clonotypes between healthy human individuals. Only in-frame clones appear in the TCRdb table, and some are missing; sequencing was by immunoSEQ multiplex PCR. The table lists some 2,000,000 clones, approximately 95% of them singletons. Material: naive CD4+ T cells sorted from blood. As for subset: CD45RA+ positively selected. These receptor sequences come from a man between 18 and 29 years old in good health.

CDR3 DNA: TGTGCCAGCAGCTTGGGACAATTATACAATGAGCAGTTCTTC. It specifies CASSLGQLYNEQFF. V gene TRBV5-7 combines with J gene TRBJ2-1; D unresolved. TRBV5-7 is an open reading frame whose function is uncertain. Trimming stripped 0 bases from V and 4 bases from J, with 8 bases between. The CDR3 is 14 amino acids.

The rearrangement joins TRBV7-6 to TRBJ2-7; possible D gene TRBD1, 6 bases. CDR1 and CDR2 from the germline V gene are SGHVS and FNYEAQ. The V gene lost 5 bases and the J gene lost 2 bases, with 10 bases spanning the gap. The CDR3 runs 13 residues. The CDR3 region is CASSQTGPYEQYF. CDR3 coding DNA: TGTGCCAGCAGCCAAACAGGGCCCTACGAGCAGTACTTC.

This rearrangement joins TRBV5-8 to TRBJ1-6; perhaps TRBD1 as D (6 bases). The length of the CDR3 is 13 residues. V was trimmed by 4 bases and J by 8 bases, leaving 10 bases between them. The germline gives CDR1 SGHTS, CDR2 YDEGEE. DNA of the CDR3: TGTGCCAGCAGCCTGGGGGCGGATTCACCCCTCCACTTT. This sequence encodes CASSLGADSPLHF.

This chain joins TRBV9 and TRBJ2-5, with no clear D. Germline V gene lookup returns CDR1 SGDLS and CDR2 YYNGEE. The CDR3 consists of 12 residues. V lost 0 bases and J lost 7, with 7 bases in between. The CDR3 protein is CASSVDSGTQYF. The CDR3 coding sequence is TGTGCCAGCAGCGTAGATAGTGGGACCCAGTACTTC.

In the case of this clone: The identical CDR3 is also encoded by other nucleotide sequences in the sample. V and J are TRBV18 and TRBJ2-2, with D possibly called TRBD1 or TRBD2 (5 bases each). Germline CDR1 reads KGHSH; CDR2 reads LQKENI. V was pared by 0 bases and J by 2 bases, with 10 bases between. The CDR3 length is 16 residues. This CDR3 is CASSPPVGANTGELFF. Written as DNA, the CDR3 is TGTGCCAGCTCACCACCGGTCGGGGCAAACACCGGGGAGCTGTTTTTT.

This rearrangement joins TRBV28 to TRBJ2-1; 13 bases match TRBD2. The V segment lost 8 bases and the J segment 6 bases; nucleotides outside the gene matches: 22. Germline V CDR1 and CDR2: MDHEN, SYDVKM. There are 20 residues in the CDR3. Here the CDR3 DNA reads TGTGCCAGCCTACCCCCCGGACTAGCGGGAGCAGAAAACCTGGTCAATGAGCAGTTCTTC. Amino acid sequence: CASLPPGLAGAENLVNEQFF. The whole variable domain, remainder taken from reference TRBV28 and TRBJ2-1, is DVKVTQSSRYLVKRTGEKVFLECVQDMDHENMFWYRQDPGLGLRLIYFSYDVKMKEKGDIPEGYSVSREKKERFSLILESASTNQTSMYLCASLPPGLAGAENLVNEQFFGPGTRLTVL.

The chain recombines TRBV18 with TRBJ2-7; tentative D call: TRBD2 (5 bases). CDR1 KGHSH and CDR2 LQKENI come from the germline V gene. The V and J ends lost 3 bases and 0 bases respectively, with 12 bases between them. There are 15 residues in the CDR3. In nucleotides, the CDR3 is TGTGCCAGCTCACCTGCCCGGGAAAGCTCCTACGAGCAGTACTTC. Translated, it gives CASSPARESSYEQYF.

This rearrangement joins TRBV18 to TRBJ1-6; D is possibly TRBD1 (6 bases). Germline CDR1 is KGHSH and CDR2 is LQKENI. The V and J ends lost 1 base and 5 bases respectively, with 12 bases between them. The length of the CDR3 is 16 residues. The CDR3 DNA is TGTGCCAGCTCACCACTTCCCCGGACAGATAATTCACCCCTCCACTTT. Its protein is CASSPLPRTDNSPLHF.

The V and J genes are TRBV6-5 and TRBJ1-6; D remains unclear. V was pared by 6 bases and J by 7 bases, with 10 bases between. The germline gives CDR1 MNHEY, CDR2 SVGAGI. CDR3 size: 13 residues. The CDR3 nucleotides are TGTGCCAGCAGGTCCCTATGGAATTCACCCCTCCACTTT. Its translation is CASRSLWNSPLHF.

As to this clone: This CDR3 is also generated by other DNA sequences in the sample. V is TRBV18 and J is TRBJ2-2, with D perhaps TRBD1 (6 bases). The CDR3 consists of 15 residues. Between the trimmed V and J ends, which lost 2 bases and 0 bases, there was a span of 7 bases. Germline loops: CDR1 KGHSH, CDR2 LQKENI. This CDR3 reads CASSPGQTNTGELFF. CDR3 nucleotide sequence: TGTGCCAGCTCACCAGGACAGACGAACACCGGGGAGCTGTTTTTT.

V usage is TRBV20-1 and J usage is TRBJ2-5; D is uncertain. Germline CDR1 reads DFQATT; CDR2 reads SNEGSKA (reference sequence). This CDR3 has 11 amino acids. The CDR3 region has the DNA TGCAGCATAAGACTCTTAGAGACCCAGTACTTC. Protein product: CSIRLLETQYF.

The chain recombines TRBV6-5 with TRBJ1-3; D is undetermined. The V end lost 4 bases, the J end lost 0 bases, and 4 bases lay between the germline ends. The CDR3 length is 13 residues. Germline V lookup: CDR1 MNHEY, CDR2 SVGAGI. CDR3 nucleotide sequence: TGTGCCAGCAGTTTGTCCTCTGGAAACACCATATATTTT. Translating gives CASSLSSGNTIYF.

The chain links TRBV27 to TRBJ1-6; a possible D gene is TRBD1 (5 bases). Per germline, CDR1 MNHEY and CDR2 SMNVEV (reference sequence). Trimming removed 2 bases from V and 8 bases from J, with 13 bases in between. The CDR3 loop spans 15 amino acids. The CDR3: CASSLGAWIYSPLHF. In nucleotides, the CDR3 is TGTGCCAGCAGTTTAGGGGCATGGATATATTCACCCCTCCACTTT.

The V and J genes are TRBV7-3 and TRBJ2-7; TRBD1 matches at 10 bases. The CDR3 runs to 14 residues. V lost 3 bases to trimming and J lost 3 bases; unmatched junction nucleotides: 2. Germline CDR1 reads SGHTA; CDR2 reads FQGTGA. The CDR3 is CASSFGTGDYEQYF. The CDR3 DNA reads as TGTGCCAGCAGCTTTGGGACAGGGGACTACGAGCAGTACTTC. The whole variable domain, filled in from reference TRBV7-3 and TRBJ2-7, reads GAGVSQTPSNKVTEKGKYVELRCDPISGHTALYWYRQSLGQGPEFLIYFQGTGAADDSGLPNDRFFAVRPEGSVSTLKIQRTERGDSAVYLCASSFGTGDYEQYFGPGTRLTVT.

This clone is a singleton in its sample. The chain joins TRBV6-5 to TRBJ1-2, with 8 positions matching TRBD1. The trim removed 2 bases at V and 4 bases at J, leaving 3 bases unmatched. Germline V gives CDR1 MNHEY, CDR2 SVGAGI. The CDR3 runs to 14 residues. The CDR3 DNA sequence: TGTGCCAGCAGTTACCTAGGACAGGGCTATGGCTACACCTTC. Residues: CASSYLGQGYGYTF.

Here the CDR3 reads CASSLTSGGAYNEQFF. The CDR3 nucleotides are TGCGCCAGCAGCTTGACCAGCGGGGGGGCTTACAATGAGCAGTTCTTC. The chain is built from TRBV5-1 and TRBJ2-1, with TRBD2 identical over 10 bases. CDR1 and CDR2 from the germline V gene are SGHRS and YFSETQ. There are 16 residues in the CDR3. The ends lost 1 base at V and 4 bases at J; junction bases unmatched: 5.

This clone occurred once. The genes are TRBV7-8 and TRBJ2-5; 8 nucleotides match TRBD2. The J segment lost 5 bases and the V segment lost 5 bases, leaving 10 bases of the junction unmatched. The CDR3 is 15 amino acids. Germline V gene sequence: CDR1 SGHVS, CDR2 FQNEAQ. The CDR3 protein is CASSVRSGSMETQYF. The CDR3 DNA reads as TGTGCCAGCAGCGTCAGGAGCGGGAGTATGGAGACCCAGTACTTC.